The present T cell receptor (beta chain) was sequenced within a study of blood T cell repertoires in COVID-19. With V trimmed by 4 bases and J by 6 bases, 5 bases remained unmatched. From germline, CDR1 is MNHEY and CDR2 SVGAGI. The CDR3 is 14 residues long. Sequenced by immunoSEQ multiplex PCR; TCRdb stores in-frame clones only, minus some. The data contain about 330,000 clones, 85% to 90% of them singletons. This clonotype was sampled from a woman aged 45-65 years with active or convalescent COVID-19. Material: peripheral blood. This chain connects TRBV6-5 to TRBJ2-7; 11 positions match TRBD2. The CDR3 DNA is TGTGCCAGCAGTTTTACTAGCGGGAGTTCCGAGCAGTACTTC. Translated: CASSFTSGSSEQYF.